The rows below give T cell receptor beta chains drawn from one sample of a study of technical replicates of blood from four donors. Assay: immunoSEQ multiplex PCR; the TCRdb copy retains only in-frame clones and omits some. The repertoire holds 80,000 or so clones, with approximately 80% as singletons. Material: PBMCs. Receptors originate from a human donor in good health. Some clones in this sample may be carry-over from other donors' samples. The CDR3 runs from the conserved cysteine through the conserved F or W. Fields, in order: V gene, D gene, J gene, clone size, CDR3 protein, CDR3 DNA. A D gene is named only where the DNA matches it firmly. Rows may omit the clone size; those that give it use once, few, many or a size class.

v_gene: TRBV19; d_gene: TRBD1; j_gene: TRBJ2-7; abundance: .; CDR3aa: CASSSPGQDLKQYF; CDR3nt: TGTGCCAGTAGTTCACCGGGACAGGATTTGAAGCAGTACTTC
v_gene: TRBV4-3; d_gene: TRBD2; j_gene: TRBJ2-3; abundance: .; CDR3aa: CASSQDFSGVPDTQYF; CDR3nt: TGCGCCAGCAGCCAAGACTTTAGCGGGGTCCCAGATACGCAGTATTTT
v_gene: TRBV4-1; d_gene: TRBD1; j_gene: TRBJ2-7; abundance: .; CDR3aa: CASSMDRGGYEQYF; CDR3nt: TGCGCCAGCAGCATGGACAGGGGGGGCTACGAGCAGTACTTC
v_gene: TRBV4-3; d_gene: .; j_gene: TRBJ2-2; abundance: .; CDR3aa: CASSQYGAGELFF; CDR3nt: TGCGCCAGCAGCCAATACGGTGCGGGGGAGCTGTTTTTT
v_gene: TRBV7-6; d_gene: .; j_gene: TRBJ1-4; abundance: .; CDR3aa: CASSQTEVNEKLFF; CDR3nt: TGTGCCAGCAGCCAGACAGAAGTTAATGAAAAACTGTTTTTT
v_gene: TRBV30; d_gene: .; j_gene: TRBJ1-2; abundance: .; CDR3aa: CAWSPGQFNYGYTF; CDR3nt: TGTGCCTGGAGCCCAGGACAGTTTAACTATGGCTACACCTTC
v_gene: TRBV6-6; d_gene: .; j_gene: TRBJ2-1; abundance: .; CDR3aa: CASSLGTLRNNEQFF; CDR3nt: TGTGCCAGCAGTTTAGGGACTCTTCGTAACAATGAGCAGTTCTTC
v_gene: TRBV29-1; d_gene: TRBD1; j_gene: TRBJ1-1; abundance: .; CDR3aa: CSGTGAVDTEAFF; CDR3nt: TGCAGCGGTACAGGGGCGGTGGACACTGAAGCTTTCTTT
v_gene: TRBV2; d_gene: TRBD1; j_gene: TRBJ2-2; abundance: .; CDR3aa: CASRDGTGPTGELFF; CDR3nt: TGTGCCAGCAGAGATGGGACAGGGCCCACCGGGGAGCTGTTTTTT
v_gene: TRBV7-3; d_gene: .; j_gene: TRBJ2-1; abundance: .; CDR3aa: CASSPSSALAEQFF; CDR3nt: TGTGCCAGCAGCCCATCTAGCGCGCTGGCTGAGCAGTTCTTC
v_gene: TRBV13; d_gene: .; j_gene: TRBJ2-1; abundance: .; CDR3aa: CASSFDDRALAYLSYNEQFF; CDR3nt: TGTGCCAGCAGCTTTGATGACCGGGCACTAGCCTACCTTTCCTACAATGAGCAGTTCTTC
v_gene: TRBV4-2; d_gene: .; j_gene: TRBJ2-5; abundance: .; CDR3aa: CASSQGRGQETQYF; CDR3nt: TGTGCCAGCAGCCAAGGAAGGGGCCAAGAGACCCAGTACTTC
v_gene: TRBV2; d_gene: TRBD1; j_gene: TRBJ1-1; abundance: medium-sized; CDR3aa: CASSRGQGPEAFF; CDR3nt: TGTGCCAGCAGTAGGGGACAGGGACCTGAAGCTTTCTTT
v_gene: TRBV29-1; d_gene: .; j_gene: TRBJ1-2; abundance: .; CDR3aa: CSVDQGGYGYTF; CDR3nt: TGCAGCGTTGACCAGGGCGGCTATGGCTACACCTTC
v_gene: TRBV10-3; d_gene: TRBD2; j_gene: TRBJ2-5; abundance: few; CDR3aa: CAISEGGLAGGPETQYF; CDR3nt: TGTGCCATCAGTGAGGGGGGACTAGCGGGGGGGCCTGAGACCCAGTACTTC
v_gene: TRBV25-1; d_gene: TRBD1; j_gene: TRBJ1-1; abundance: .; CDR3aa: CASSKDRGRGTEAFF; CDR3nt: TGTGCCAGCAGCAAGGACAGGGGGCGGGGCACTGAAGCTTTCTTT
v_gene: TRBV5-5; d_gene: TRBD2; j_gene: TRBJ2-7; abundance: .; CDR3aa: CASIQGTSEPYEQYF; CDR3nt: TGTGCCAGCATTCAAGGGACTAGCGAACCCTACGAGCAGTACTTC
v_gene: TRBV28; d_gene: .; j_gene: TRBJ2-7; abundance: .; CDR3aa: CASSHIADSSYEQYF; CDR3nt: TGTGCCAGCAGTCATATAGCGGATAGCTCCTACGAGCAGTACTTC
v_gene: TRBV25-1; d_gene: TRBD2; j_gene: TRBJ2-5; abundance: .; CDR3aa: CANNRGSGRAEFKTQYF; CDR3nt: TGTGCCAACAACCGGGGTAGCGGGAGGGCCGAGTTTAAGACCCAGTACTTC
v_gene: TRBV6-5; d_gene: .; j_gene: TRBJ2-7; abundance: .; CDR3aa: CASSYSYQGSYEQYF; CDR3nt: TGTGCCAGCAGTTACTCGTATCAGGGTTCCTACGAGCAGTACTTC
v_gene: TRBV29-1; d_gene: .; j_gene: TRBJ1-2; abundance: .; CDR3aa: CSVVTGGNYGYTF; CDR3nt: TGCAGCGTTGTTACGGGGGGGAACTATGGCTACACCTTC
v_gene: TRBV6-4; d_gene: TRBD1; j_gene: TRBJ2-6; abundance: .; CDR3aa: CASSPTGDGANVLTF; CDR3nt: TGTGCCAGCAGCCCTACAGGGGATGGGGCCAACGTCCTGACTTTC
v_gene: TRBV5-6; d_gene: TRBD2; j_gene: TRBJ2-7; abundance: .; CDR3aa: CASSLPSGRAHDEQYF; CDR3nt: TGTGCCAGCAGCTTACCTAGCGGGAGGGCCCACGACGAGCAGTACTTC
v_gene: TRBV6-1; d_gene: .; j_gene: TRBJ1-2; abundance: .; CDR3aa: CASIPGIANYGYTF; CDR3nt: TGTGCCAGCATTCCTGGCATTGCTAACTATGGCTACACCTTC
v_gene: TRBV18; d_gene: .; j_gene: TRBJ2-5; abundance: .; CDR3aa: CASSPGRQETQYF; CDR3nt: TGTGCCAGCTCACCAGGGCGCCAAGAGACCCAGTACTTC
v_gene: TRBV30; d_gene: .; j_gene: TRBJ2-1; abundance: .; CDR3aa: CAYKTDPYNEQFF; CDR3nt: TGTGCCTATAAAACAGACCCCTACAATGAGCAGTTCTTC
v_gene: TRBV5-1; d_gene: TRBD1; j_gene: TRBJ2-5; abundance: .; CDR3aa: CASSLGLRAGGEETQYF; CDR3nt: TGCGCCAGCAGCTTGGGGCTTCGGGCAGGGGGCGAAGAGACCCAGTACTTC
v_gene: TRBV7-3; d_gene: TRBD2; j_gene: TRBJ2-5; abundance: .; CDR3aa: CASSLTGGAFGTQYF; CDR3nt: TGTGCCAGCAGCCTCACCGGGGGGGCCTTTGGGACCCAGTACTTC
v_gene: TRBV25-1; d_gene: TRBD1; j_gene: TRBJ2-5; abundance: .; CDR3aa: CASRTGTGETQYF; CDR3nt: TGTGCCAGCAGAACCGGGACAGGAGAGACCCAGTACTTC
v_gene: TRBV5-1; d_gene: .; j_gene: TRBJ1-2; abundance: once; CDR3aa: CASSWGVRANYGYTF; CDR3nt: TGCGCCAGCAGCTGGGGCGTCCGGGCTAACTATGGCTACACCTTC
v_gene: TRBV2; d_gene: TRBD2; j_gene: TRBJ2-7; abundance: .; CDR3aa: CASRAPAGGEQYF; CDR3nt: TGTGCCAGCAGGGCCCCGGCGGGAGGCGAGCAGTACTTC
v_gene: TRBV10-3; d_gene: TRBD1; j_gene: TRBJ1-1; abundance: .; CDR3aa: CAVRTGLMNTEAFF; CDR3nt: TGTGCCGTCCGGACAGGGCTGATGAACACTGAAGCTTTCTTT
v_gene: TRBV4-2; d_gene: .; j_gene: TRBJ2-7; abundance: .; CDR3aa: CASSQVGGADEQYF; CDR3nt: TGTGCCAGCAGCCAAGTAGGGGGGGCCGACGAGCAGTACTTC
v_gene: TRBV20-1; d_gene: .; j_gene: TRBJ1-5; abundance: .; CDR3aa: CSASAGPPQHF; CDR3nt: TGCAGTGCCAGCGCGGGGCCGCCCCAGCATTTT
v_gene: TRBV5-4; d_gene: .; j_gene: TRBJ1-1; abundance: .; CDR3aa: CASSLASRLSMNTEAFF; CDR3nt: TGTGCCAGCAGCTTGGCCTCGAGGCTCAGTATGAACACTGAAGCTTTCTTT
v_gene: TRBV6-5; d_gene: TRBD1; j_gene: TRBJ2-1; abundance: .; CDR3aa: CASSRGGYEQFF; CDR3nt: TGTGCCAGCAGTCGAGGGGGCTATGAGCAGTTCTTC
v_gene: TRBV5-1; d_gene: .; j_gene: TRBJ2-5; abundance: .; CDR3aa: CASSLGLFKETQYF; CDR3nt: TGCGCCAGCAGCTTAGGACTATTTAAGGAGACCCAGTACTTC
v_gene: TRBV9; d_gene: .; j_gene: TRBJ2-1; abundance: .; CDR3aa: CASKDSLYNEQFF; CDR3nt: TGTGCCAGCAAAGACTCCCTCTACAATGAGCAGTTCTTC
v_gene: TRBV27; d_gene: TRBD1; j_gene: TRBJ1-2; abundance: .; CDR3aa: CASSFFPNRGQGHTF; CDR3nt: TGTGCCAGCAGTTTTTTCCCCAATCGCGGACAGGGACACACCTTC
v_gene: TRBV5-1; d_gene: .; j_gene: TRBJ2-3; abundance: .; CDR3aa: CASSFPGGAADTQYF; CDR3nt: TGCGCCAGCAGTTTCCCCGGTGGGGCGGCAGATACGCAGTATTTT
v_gene: TRBV4-1; d_gene: .; j_gene: TRBJ1-6; abundance: .; CDR3aa: CASSQAGPGALEYNSPLHF; CDR3nt: TGCGCCAGCAGCCAAGCCGGGCCAGGGGCTTTAGAGTATAATTCACCCCTCCACTTT
v_gene: TRBV9; d_gene: TRBD1; j_gene: TRBJ1-2; abundance: .; CDR3aa: CASSLLDREHGYTF; CDR3nt: TGTGCCAGCAGCCTCCTGGACAGGGAACATGGCTACACCTTC